The 21 T cell receptor beta chains in this list originate from one sample, sequenced in a study of T-cell memory formation after mild COVID-19. TCRdb re-analysed the 5' RACE reads in MiXCR, keeping a single row per CDR3 protein. Of around 200,000 distinct CDR3 sequences listed, roughly 27% are singletons. Sequencing was carried out using PBMCs or a T cell subset sorted from them (not recorded which). The receptors shown here come from an adult woman who had mild COVID-19 (a few samples of this study predate the infection). Cell type and time point are not known.

This clonotype was observed a handful of times. The genes are TRBV29-1 and TRBJ2-1, with 14 bases lining up with TRBD2. Germline V CDR1 and CDR2: SQVTM, ANQGSEA. This CDR3 has 16 residues. V lost 3 bases to trimming and J lost 10 bases; unmatched junction nucleotides: 11. The CDR3 loop reads CSVESIGTSGRLEQFF. CDR3 sequence (DNA): TGCAGCGTTGAGTCTATCGGGACTAGCGGGAGATTGGAGCAGTTCTTC.

The chain joins TRBV10-3 to TRBJ2-1; 10 bases are a match to TRBD2. The V segment lost 4 bases and the J segment 4 bases; nucleotides outside the gene matches: 4. The CDR3 spans 15 residues. Germline-derived CDR1 and CDR2 are ENHRY and SYGVKD. This CDR3 is CAISGASGGYNEQFF. Written as DNA, the CDR3 is TGTGCCATCAGTGGAGCTAGCGGGGGTTACAATGAGCAGTTCTTC.

This clonotype was detected only a few times. The V and J genes are TRBV5-1 and TRBJ2-1; tentatively, D is TRBD2 (5 bases). Germline values: CDR1 SGHRS, CDR2 YFSETQ. Between the trimmed V and J ends, which lost 4 bases and 2 bases, there was a span of 10 bases. The length of the CDR3 is 14 residues. The CDR3: CASSTSLAYNEQFF. The CDR3 nucleotides are TGCGCCAGCAGCACTAGTTTGGCCTACAATGAGCAGTTCTTC. Combining the CDR3 with reference TRBV5-1 and TRBJ2-1 gives the whole variable domain KAGVTQTPRYLIKTRGQQVTLSCSPISGHRSVSWYQQTPGQGLQFLFEYFSETQRNKGNFPGRFSGRQFSNSRSEMNVSTLELGDSALYLCASSTSLAYNEQFFGPGTRLTVL.

The chain is built from TRBV9 and TRBJ2-5; 7 bases map to TRBD1. The CDR3 extends over 15 amino acids. The germline V gene has CDR1 SGDLS and CDR2 YYNGEE. J was trimmed by 5 bases and V by 3 bases; bases with no gene match: 10. The DNA of the CDR3 is TGTGCCAGCAGCGGACAGGGACGGGCTGGGGAGACCCAGTACTTC. It encodes CASSGQGRAGETQYF.

This clonotype has at least ten counts. The rearrangement uses TRBV25-1 and TRBJ1-4, with a weak D call TRBD1 (5 bases). This CDR3 is 12 amino acids long. V lost 2 bases and J 10 bases, leaving 8 bases between the germline ends. Germline V CDR1 and CDR2: MGHDK, SYGVNS. The CDR3 protein is CASSEVRGKLFF. CDR3 sequence (DNA): TGTGCCAGCAGTGAAGTTAGGGGAAAACTGTTTTTT.

This clonotype was counted only a few times. V and J are TRBV4-1 and TRBJ2-5; 7 bases map to TRBD2. In germline, CDR1 is MGHRA, CDR2 YSYEKL. V trimming: 4 bases; J trimming: 5 bases; junction bases outside the gene matches: 7. This CDR3 contains 14 residues. CDR3 in DNA: TGCGCCAGCAGCCTAACCAGCGGGACGGAGACCCAGTACTTC. Translation gives CASSLTSGTETQYF.

Only a few counts were recorded for this clonotype. This chain links TRBV12-3 or TRBV12-4 with TRBJ1-1, with 9 bases aligning to TRBD1. Losses at the gene ends were 6 bases for V and 6 bases for J; bases not matched to a gene: 5. There are 13 residues in the CDR3. CDR3 loop: CASSWTGDPEAFF. The CDR3 nucleotides are TGTGCCAGCAGCTGGACAGGGGACCCTGAAGCTTTCTTT.

This clonotype appeared a few times. This chain uses TRBV20-1 with TRBJ2-1, with D tentatively TRBD1 (6 bases). From germline, CDR1 is DFQATT and CDR2 SNEGSKA (reference sequence). The CDR3 length is 14 residues. Trimming pared 0 bases from V and 0 bases from J, leaving 6 bases between. The CDR3 protein is CSAREGGSYNEQFF. The DNA of the CDR3 is TGCAGTGCTAGAGAAGGGGGCTCCTACAATGAGCAGTTCTTC.

The V call is TRBV20-1, the J call TRBJ2-1; D tentatively reads TRBD1 or TRBD2 (6 bases each). Germline CDR1 and CDR2: DFQATT and SNEGSKA (reference sequence). With 3 bases removed from V and 9 bases from J, the gap between germline ends came to 18 bases. The CDR3 extends over 14 amino acids. The CDR3 here is CSARHTGARSEQFF. CDR3 in DNA: TGCAGTGCTAGGCATACGGGGGCGCGGAGTGAGCAGTTCTTC.

The V call is TRBV6-2 or TRBV6-3, the J call TRBJ2-7, with TRBD2 matching 8 bases. The V segment lost 6 bases and the J segment 2 bases; nucleotides outside the gene matches: 9. Germline V lookup: CDR1 MNHEY, CDR2 SVGEGT. This CDR3 has 15 amino acids. The CDR3 sequence is CASRPTSGSAYEQYF. CDR3 coding DNA: TGTGCCAGCAGACCTACTAGCGGATCAGCCTACGAGCAGTACTTC.

There are a few counts of this clonotype. This chain links TRBV4-3 with TRBJ2-3; D unresolved. This CDR3 spans 15 amino acids. CDR1 is LGHNA and CDR2 is YSLEER in the germline V gene. V dropped 1 base and J dropped 1 base, with 9 bases sitting between them. The CDR3 DNA sequence: TGCGCCAGCAGCCAAGGACTCTCGGGCACAGATACGCAGTATTTT. This encodes CASSQGLSGTDTQYF.

This clonotype came up a few times. V gene TRBV9 combines with J gene TRBJ2-3, with D perhaps matching TRBD2 (5 bases). This CDR3 has 14 amino acids. V lost 0 bases to trimming and J lost 0 bases, with 5 bases between them. Germline V gene data show CDR1 as SGDLS and CDR2 as YYNGEE. CDR3 DNA: TGTGCCAGCAGCGTAGCGGGGAGCACAGATACGCAGTATTTT. Translation gives CASSVAGSTDTQYF.

The V gene is TRBV7-2, the J gene TRBJ2-7; no firm D call. This CDR3 is 13 amino acids long. The germline V gene has CDR1 SGHTA and CDR2 FQGNSA. Trimming pared 2 bases from V and 3 bases from J, leaving 8 bases between. The CDR3 bases are TGTGCCAGCAGCTTAAGGCGTCACTACGAGCAGTACTTC. This encodes CASSLRRHYEQYF.

The genes are TRBV12-3 or TRBV12-4 and TRBJ1-2; D perhaps matches TRBD1 (6 bases). The V gene lost 6 bases and the J gene lost 7 bases, with 12 bases spanning the gap. The CDR3 totals 12 residues. The CDR3 coding sequence is TGTGCCAGCAGGCAAACAGGGAGTGGCTACACCTTC. Translating gives CASRQTGSGYTF.

This chain links TRBV5-1 with TRBJ2-1; TRBD1 matches at 10 bases. Per germline, CDR1 SGHRS and CDR2 YFSETQ. This CDR3 is built from 15 residues. Unmatched junction bases numbered 8, after V lost 4 bases and J lost 7 bases. CDR3 sequence reads: CASSPGQGPGNEQFF. The CDR3 DNA follows: TGCGCCAGCAGCCCGGGACAGGGGCCAGGGAATGAGCAGTTCTTC. Using reference TRBV5-1 and TRBJ2-1 for the parts outside the CDR3, the full variable domain is KAGVTQTPRYLIKTRGQQVTLSCSPISGHRSVSWYQQTPGQGLQFLFEYFSETQRNKGNFPGRFSGRQFSNSRSEMNVSTLELGDSALYLCASSPGQGPGNEQFFGPGTRLTVL.

This clonotype has only a few counts. An end of the junction does not agree with germline; a read error may underlie this. The chain joins TRBV12-3 or TRBV12-4 to TRBJ1-2; D unresolved. The length of the CDR3 is 10 residues. CDR3 DNA: TGTGCCCCGGCGAACTATGCCTACACCTTC. Its protein product is CAPANYAYTF.

CDR3 residues: CASSQQQDRSSYNEQFF. The CDR3 nucleotides read TGTGCCAGCAGCCAACAGCAGGACAGGAGCTCCTACAATGAGCAGTTCTTC. The chain carries TRBV3-1 and TRBJ2-1; 7 positions match TRBD1. Unmatched junction bases numbered 7, after V lost 2 bases and J lost 0 bases. CDR1 is LGHDT, CDR2 YNNKEL, per germline (reference sequence). CDR3 size: 17 residues.

With respect to this clonotype: A much larger clone lies one base from this, so it may be a read error. This rearrangement joins TRBV7-9 to TRBJ1-2, with D maybe TRBD1 (5 bases). This CDR3 region has 13 residues. Germline CDR1 is SEHNR and CDR2 is FQNEAQ (reference sequence). The germline V and J ends were trimmed by 2 bases and 2 bases, with 6 bases remaining between them. The CDR3 protein is CASSLWGNYGYTF. DNA of the CDR3: TGTGCCAGCAGCTTATGGGGGAACTATGGCTACACCTTC.

CDR3 residues: CSARDGRIGTEAFF. The CDR3 DNA reads TGCAGTGCTAGAGATGGGAGGATAGGCACTGAAGCTTTCTTT. The rearrangement uses TRBV20-1 and TRBJ1-1; D is ambiguous. CDR1 DFQATT and CDR2 SNEGSKA come from the germline V gene (reference sequence). V gave up 0 bases and J gave up 4 bases, with 12 bases separating them. This CDR3 contains 14 residues.

The V and J genes are TRBV29-1 and TRBJ2-5; maybe TRBD2 (5 bases). The CDR3 is 13 amino acids. Per the germline V gene, CDR1 is SQVTM and CDR2 is ANQGSEA. V gave up 2 bases and J gave up 1 base, with 8 bases separating them. The CDR3 is CSVERGFQETQYF. The CDR3 DNA follows: TGCAGCGTTGAACGGGGTTTCCAAGAGACCCAGTACTTC. Supplemented by reference TRBV29-1 and TRBJ2-5, the full variable domain reads SAVISQKPSRDICQRGTSLTIQCQVDSQVTMMFWYRQQPGQSLTLIATANQGSEATYESGFVIDKFPISRPNLTFSTLTVSNMSPEDSSIYLCSVERGFQETQYFGPGTRLLVL.

The V and J genes are TRBV7-2 and TRBJ2-7; the match to TRBD2 covers 10 bases. The CDR3 covers 20 residues. Unmatched junction bases numbered 15, after V lost 1 base and J lost 0 bases. Germline CDR1 and CDR2: SGHTA and FQGNSA. The CDR3 sequence: CASSLVGRLAGVTFSYEQYF. The CDR3 DNA sequence: TGTGCCAGCAGCTTAGTTGGCCGGCTAGCGGGAGTAACGTTCTCCTACGAGCAGTACTTC.